This TCR beta chain was documented in a study of relationships among human T cell subsets. Regarding the study as a whole: Th1, Th2 and regulatory subsets overlapped substantially in CDR3 sequences.

This clonotype was observed once. What it recognizes is unknown. Semiquantitative ARM-PCR amplified T cell receptor alpha and beta CDR3 regions from mRNA. ARM-PCR used tagged nested gene-specific primers, then communal superprimers for exponential amplification. TCRdb passed the multiplex PCR reads through MiXCR, listing each CDR3 protein once. The top ten hold less than 35% of the sample, which has about 13,000 distinct CDR3 sequences, roughly 62% seen once. Bead selections for CD25, CD56 and CD294 left a flow-through collected as Th1 cells. The CDR3 has 14 residues. Germline CDR1 MNHNY, CDR2 SVGAGI (reference sequence). Trimming took 0 bases from V and 4 from J, leaving 10 bases between them.

Sequencing used CD4+ Th1 cells sorted from blood. The V and J genes are TRBV6-6 and TRBJ2-7; D is unresolved. This clonotype was obtained from a man aged 40-49 years in good health. CDR3 in amino acids: CASSYSARQYEQYF. CDR3 nucleotide sequence: TGTGCCAGCAGTTACTCAGCAAGGCAGTACGAGCAGTACTTC.